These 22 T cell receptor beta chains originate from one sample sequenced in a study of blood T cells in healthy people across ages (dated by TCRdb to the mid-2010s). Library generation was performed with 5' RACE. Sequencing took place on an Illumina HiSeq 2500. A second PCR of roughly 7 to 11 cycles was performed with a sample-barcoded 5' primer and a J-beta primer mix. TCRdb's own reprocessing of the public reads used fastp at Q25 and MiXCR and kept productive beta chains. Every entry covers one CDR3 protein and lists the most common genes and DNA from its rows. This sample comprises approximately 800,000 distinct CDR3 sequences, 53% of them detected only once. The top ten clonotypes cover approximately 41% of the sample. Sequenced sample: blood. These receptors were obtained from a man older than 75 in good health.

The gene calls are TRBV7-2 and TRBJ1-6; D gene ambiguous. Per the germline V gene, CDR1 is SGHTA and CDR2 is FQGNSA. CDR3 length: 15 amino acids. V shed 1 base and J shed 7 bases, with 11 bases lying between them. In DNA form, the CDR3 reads TGTGCCAGCAGCTTAGGCGCCGGGAAAAATTCACCCCTCCACTTT. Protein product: CASSLGAGKNSPLHF.

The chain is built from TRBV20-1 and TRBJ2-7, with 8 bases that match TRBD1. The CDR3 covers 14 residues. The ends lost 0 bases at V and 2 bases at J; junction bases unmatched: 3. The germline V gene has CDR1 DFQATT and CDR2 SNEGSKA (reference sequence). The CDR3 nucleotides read TGCAGTGCTAGAGAGGACAGGGCACCCTACGAGCAGTACTTC. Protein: CSAREDRAPYEQYF.

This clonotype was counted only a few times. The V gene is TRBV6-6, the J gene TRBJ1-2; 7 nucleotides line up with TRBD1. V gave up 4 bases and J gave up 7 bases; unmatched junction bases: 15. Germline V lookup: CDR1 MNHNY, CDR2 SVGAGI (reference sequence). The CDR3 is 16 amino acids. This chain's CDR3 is CASSSLQGSSPLGYTF. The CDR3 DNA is TGTGCCAGCAGTTCCTTACAGGGGTCTTCCCCCCTTGGCTACACCTTC.

CDR3 bases: TGTGCCAGCAGTGAATCGAAGACCCAGTACTTC. It specifies CASSESKTQYF. The rearrangement uses TRBV6-1 and TRBJ2-5; D remains unclear. The length of the CDR3 is 11 residues. Germline values: CDR1 MNHNS, CDR2 SASEGT. Trimming pared 2 bases from V and 6 bases from J, leaving 4 bases between.

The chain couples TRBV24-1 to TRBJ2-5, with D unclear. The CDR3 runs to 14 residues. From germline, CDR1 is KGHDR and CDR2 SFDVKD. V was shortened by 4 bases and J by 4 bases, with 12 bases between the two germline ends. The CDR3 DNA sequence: TGTGCCACCAGTGACCCGGTCGGTAGAGAGACCCAGTACTTC. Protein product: CATSDPVGRETQYF.

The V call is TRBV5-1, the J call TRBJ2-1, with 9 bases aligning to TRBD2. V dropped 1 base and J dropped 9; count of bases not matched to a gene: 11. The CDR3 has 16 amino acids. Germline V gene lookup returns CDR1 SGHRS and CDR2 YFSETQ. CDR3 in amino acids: CASSLSRGRGFGEQFF. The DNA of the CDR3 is TGCGCCAGCAGCTTGTCCCGCGGGAGGGGCTTCGGTGAGCAGTTCTTC. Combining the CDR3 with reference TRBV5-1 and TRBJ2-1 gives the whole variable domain KAGVTQTPRYLIKTRGQQVTLSCSPISGHRSVSWYQQTPGQGLQFLFEYFSETQRNKGNFPGRFSGRQFSNSRSEMNVSTLELGDSALYLCASSLSRGRGFGEQFFGPGTRLTVL.

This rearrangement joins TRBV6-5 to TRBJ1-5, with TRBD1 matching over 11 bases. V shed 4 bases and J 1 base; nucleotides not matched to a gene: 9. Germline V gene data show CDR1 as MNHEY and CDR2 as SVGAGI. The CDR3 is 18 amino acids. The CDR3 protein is CASSSIAGTGGSNQPQHF. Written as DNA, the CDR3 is TGTGCCAGCAGTTCAATTGCCGGGACAGGGGGGAGCAATCAGCCCCAGCATTTT.

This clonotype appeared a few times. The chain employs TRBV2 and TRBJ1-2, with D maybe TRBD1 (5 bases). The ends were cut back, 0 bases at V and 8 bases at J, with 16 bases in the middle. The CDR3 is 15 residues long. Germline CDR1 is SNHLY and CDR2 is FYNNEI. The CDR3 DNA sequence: TGTGCCAGCAGTGAAGCTCGGTTAGGGGTCGACGGCTACACCTTC. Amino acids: CASSEARLGVDGYTF.

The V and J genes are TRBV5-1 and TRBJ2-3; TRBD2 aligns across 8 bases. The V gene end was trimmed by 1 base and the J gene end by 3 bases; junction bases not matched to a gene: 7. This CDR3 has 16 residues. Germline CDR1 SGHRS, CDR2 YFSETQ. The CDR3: CASSLFGRASTDTQYF. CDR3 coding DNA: TGCGCCAGCAGCTTGTTCGGGAGGGCCTCAACAGATACGCAGTATTTT.

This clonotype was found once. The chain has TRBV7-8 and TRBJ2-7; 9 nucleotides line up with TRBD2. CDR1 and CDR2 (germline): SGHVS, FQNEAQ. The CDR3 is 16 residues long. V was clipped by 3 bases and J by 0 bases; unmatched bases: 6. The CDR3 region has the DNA TGTGCCAGCAGCTTTTTAGCGGGGGAGAGCTCCTACGAGCAGTACTTC. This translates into CASSFLAGESSYEQYF.

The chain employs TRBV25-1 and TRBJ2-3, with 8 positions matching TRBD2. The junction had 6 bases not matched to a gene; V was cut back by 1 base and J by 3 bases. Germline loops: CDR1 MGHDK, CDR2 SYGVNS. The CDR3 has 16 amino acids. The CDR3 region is CASSEFGTRGTDTQYF. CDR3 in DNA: TGTGCCAGCAGTGAATTCGGGACTAGGGGTACAGATACGCAGTATTTT.

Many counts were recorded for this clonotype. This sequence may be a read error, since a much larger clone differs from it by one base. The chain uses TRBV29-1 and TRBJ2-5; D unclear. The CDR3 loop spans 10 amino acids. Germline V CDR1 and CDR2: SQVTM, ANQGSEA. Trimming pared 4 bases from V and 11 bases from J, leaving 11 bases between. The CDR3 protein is CSVADNEQYF. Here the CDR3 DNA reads TGCAGCGTTGCAGACAATGAGCAGTACTTC. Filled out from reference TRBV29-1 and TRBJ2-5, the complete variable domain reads SAVISQKPSRDICQRGTSLTIQCQVDSQVTMMFWYRQQPGQSLTLIATANQGSEATYESGFVIDKFPISRPNLTFSTLTVSNMSPEDSSIYLCSVADNEQYFGPGTRLLVL.

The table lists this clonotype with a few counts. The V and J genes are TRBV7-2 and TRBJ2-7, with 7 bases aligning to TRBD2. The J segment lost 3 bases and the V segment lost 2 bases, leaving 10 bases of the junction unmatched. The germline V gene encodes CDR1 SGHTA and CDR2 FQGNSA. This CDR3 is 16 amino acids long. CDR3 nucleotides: TGTGCCAGCAGCTTATCCCCGACGTCGGGGGGCTACGAGCAGTACTTC. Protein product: CASSLSPTSGGYEQYF.

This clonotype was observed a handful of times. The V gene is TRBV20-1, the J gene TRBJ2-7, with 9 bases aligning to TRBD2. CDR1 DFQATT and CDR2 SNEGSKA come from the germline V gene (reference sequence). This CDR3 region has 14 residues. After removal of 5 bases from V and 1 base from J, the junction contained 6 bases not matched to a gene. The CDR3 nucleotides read TGCAGTGCTCAACTAGCGGGTGAGTCCTACGAGCAGTACTTC. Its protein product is CSAQLAGESYEQYF.

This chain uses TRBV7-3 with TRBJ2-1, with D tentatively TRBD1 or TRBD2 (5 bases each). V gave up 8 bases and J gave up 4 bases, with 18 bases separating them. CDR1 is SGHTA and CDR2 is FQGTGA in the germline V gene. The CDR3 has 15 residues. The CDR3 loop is CASALGAREYNEQFF. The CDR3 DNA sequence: TGTGCCAGCGCCCTTGGGGCCAGGGAGTACAATGAGCAGTTCTTC.

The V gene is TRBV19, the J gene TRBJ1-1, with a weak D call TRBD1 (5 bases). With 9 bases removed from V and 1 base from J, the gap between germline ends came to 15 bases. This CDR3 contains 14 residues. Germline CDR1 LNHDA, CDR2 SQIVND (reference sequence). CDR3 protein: CASTTGPRNTEAFF. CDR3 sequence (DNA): TGTGCCAGCACGACGGGACCGCGGAACACTGAAGCTTTCTTT.

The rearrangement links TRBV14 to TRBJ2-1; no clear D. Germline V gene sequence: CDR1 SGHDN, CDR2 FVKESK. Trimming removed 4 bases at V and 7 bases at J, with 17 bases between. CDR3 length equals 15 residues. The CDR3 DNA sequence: TGTGCCAGCAGCCTCAGTCTGCAGCGAAGGAATGAGCAGTTCTTC. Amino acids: CASSLSLQRRNEQFF.

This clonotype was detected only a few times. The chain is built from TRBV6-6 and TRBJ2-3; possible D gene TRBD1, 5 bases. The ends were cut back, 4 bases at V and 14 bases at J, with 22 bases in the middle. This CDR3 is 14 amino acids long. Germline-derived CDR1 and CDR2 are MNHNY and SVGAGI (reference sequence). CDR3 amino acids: CASSSNSGPRYAYF. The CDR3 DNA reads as TGTGCCAGCAGTTCGAACTCAGGGCCCAGATACGCGTATTTT.

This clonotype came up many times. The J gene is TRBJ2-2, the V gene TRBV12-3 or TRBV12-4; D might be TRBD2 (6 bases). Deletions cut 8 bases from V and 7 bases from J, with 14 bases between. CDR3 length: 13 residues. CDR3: CASGRWGVGELFF. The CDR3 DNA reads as TGTGCCAGCGGAAGGTGGGGGGTCGGGGAGCTGTTTTTT.

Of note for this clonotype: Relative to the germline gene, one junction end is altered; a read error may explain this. The CDR3 is CASKREWPRHF. The CDR3 DNA follows: TGTGCCAGCAAGCGGGAGTGGCCCCGGCATTTT. The chain recombines TRBV6-1 with TRBJ1-5; D is unclear. The germline V gene encodes CDR1 MNHNS and CDR2 SASEGT. This CDR3 is built from 11 residues.

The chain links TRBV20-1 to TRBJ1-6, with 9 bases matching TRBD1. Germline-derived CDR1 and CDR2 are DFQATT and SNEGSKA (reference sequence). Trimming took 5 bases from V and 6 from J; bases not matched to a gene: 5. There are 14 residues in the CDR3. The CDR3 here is CSAYPGQGNSPLHF. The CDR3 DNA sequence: TGCAGTGCTTACCCGGGACAGGGTAATTCACCCCTCCACTTT.

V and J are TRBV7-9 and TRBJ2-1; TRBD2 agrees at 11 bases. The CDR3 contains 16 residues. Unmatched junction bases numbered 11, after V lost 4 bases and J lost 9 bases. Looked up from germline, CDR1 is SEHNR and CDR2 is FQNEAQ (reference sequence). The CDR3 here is CASSSSASGRRGEQFF. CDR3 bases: TGTGCCAGCAGCTCCTCGGCTAGCGGGAGGCGGGGTGAGCAGTTCTTC.